Sequencing of this TCR beta chain was carried out in a study of control samples from healthy donors and cancer patients. Sequenced by immunoSEQ multiplex PCR; TCRdb stores in-frame clones only, minus some. This sample has 80,000 to 100,000 clones, with about nine tenths found just once. V was pared by 0 bases and J by 2 bases, with 12 bases between. This CDR3 region has 16 residues. Per germline, CDR1 SGHKS and CDR2 YYEKEE (reference sequence). V gene TRBV5-5 combines with J gene TRBJ2-1; D is unclear. The clonotype comes from a human donor in good health. The donor label of this sample is uncertain. Sequencing was carried out using blood. CDR3 amino acids: CASSLVMAKPYNEQFF. In DNA form, the CDR3 reads TGTGCCAGCAGCTTGGTTATGGCTAAGCCCTACAATGAGCAGTTCTTC.